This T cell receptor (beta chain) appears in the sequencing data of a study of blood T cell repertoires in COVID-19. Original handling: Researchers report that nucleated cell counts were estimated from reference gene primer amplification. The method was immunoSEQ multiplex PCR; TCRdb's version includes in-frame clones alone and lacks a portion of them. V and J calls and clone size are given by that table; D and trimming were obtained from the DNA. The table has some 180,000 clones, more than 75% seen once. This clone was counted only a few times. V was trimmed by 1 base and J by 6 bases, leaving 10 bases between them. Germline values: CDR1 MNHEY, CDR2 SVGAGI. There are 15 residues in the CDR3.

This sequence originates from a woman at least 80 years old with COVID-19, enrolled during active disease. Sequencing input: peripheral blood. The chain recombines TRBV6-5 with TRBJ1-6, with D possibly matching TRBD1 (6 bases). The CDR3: CASSYLGGANSPLHF. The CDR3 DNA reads TGTGCCAGCAGTTACTTGGGGGGGGCTAATTCACCCCTCCACTTT.